The following is a T cell receptor (beta chain) sequence with its context. The data belong to a study of blood T cell repertoires in COVID-19. Looking at the study overall: Samples of COVID-19 (acute and convalescent) were obtained from the United States, Italy and Spain. Sources were T cells, B-cell-depleted T cells, or PBMCs; the material itself was cDNA or gDNA.

The germline V gene encodes CDR1 SGHTA and CDR2 FQGNSA. The CDR3 extends over 15 amino acids. Germline trimming cut 6 bases from V and 4 bases from J; bases unmatched to any gene: 5. Methods used by the authors: Amplification from reference gene primers served as the basis for estimated nucleated cell counts. Assay: immunoSEQ multiplex PCR; the TCRdb copy retains only in-frame clones and omits some. V and J calls and clone size are as listed in that table; D and trimming were resolved from the DNA. Of 100,000 or so clones in the sample, 85% were seen once. The clonotype originates from a woman in her 70s with active or convalescent COVID-19. The rearrangement uses TRBV7-2 and TRBJ2-1; 11 bases align to TRBD2. The sequenced sample was peripheral blood. The DNA of the CDR3 is TGTGCCAGCAGTGAGGGACTAGCGGAATACAATGAGCAGTTCTTC. It encodes CASSEGLAEYNEQFF.